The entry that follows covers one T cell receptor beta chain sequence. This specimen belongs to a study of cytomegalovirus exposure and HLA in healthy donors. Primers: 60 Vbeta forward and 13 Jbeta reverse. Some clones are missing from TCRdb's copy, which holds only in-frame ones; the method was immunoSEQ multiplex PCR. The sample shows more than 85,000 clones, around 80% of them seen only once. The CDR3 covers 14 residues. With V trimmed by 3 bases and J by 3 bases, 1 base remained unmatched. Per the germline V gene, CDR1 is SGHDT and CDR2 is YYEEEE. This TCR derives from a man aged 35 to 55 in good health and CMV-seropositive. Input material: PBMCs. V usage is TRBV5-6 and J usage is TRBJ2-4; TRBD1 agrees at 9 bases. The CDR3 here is CASSSTGGKNIQYF. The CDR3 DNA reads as TGTGCCAGCAGCTCGACAGGGGGCAAAAACATTCAGTACTTC. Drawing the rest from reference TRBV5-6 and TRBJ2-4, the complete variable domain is DAGVTQSPTHLIKTRGQQVTLRCSPKSGHDTVSWYQQALGQGPQFIFQYYEEEERQRGNFPDRFSGHQFPNYSSELNVNALLLGDSALYLCASSSTGGKNIQYFGAGTRLSVL.